A single sample is the source of the 8 T cell receptor beta chains below, sequenced in a study of tumor-infiltrating lymphocytes in primary liver carcinoma. A primer matching the constant region was used to make TCR beta cDNA from around 460 ng of total RNA. A slightly modified ARM-PCR protocol with three nested multiplex PCR rounds produced these TCR beta libraries. Amplification in the first two PCR rounds was performed using TRBV1-TRBV30 forward primers and a C-beta reverse primer for 10 cycles each. Each CDR3 protein gets one entry after TCRdb re-called the multiplex PCR reads with MiXCR. Of 300,000 to 400,000 distinct CDR3 sequences listed, less than 70% are singletons. Unsorted whole blood supplied the blood RNA, and germline DNA was isolated too. The sequenced sample consisted of peripheral blood. These receptors all come from a man in his forties or fifties with primary liver carcinoma and hepatitis B virus infection.

This clonotype was detected many times. The chain links TRBV4-2 to TRBJ2-5, with 9 bases that match TRBD1. The germline gives CDR1 LGHNA, CDR2 YNFKEQ. The trim removed 1 base at V and 5 bases at J, leaving 5 bases unmatched. This CDR3 spans 15 amino acids. CDR3 nucleotides: TGTGCCAGCAGCCAAGGCCTTGACAGGGGGGAGACCCAGTACTTC. Translated: CASSQGLDRGETQYF.

A remark on this clonotype: The germline gene is not matched at one end of the junction; a read error may be the cause. V gene TRBV29-1 combines with J gene TRBJ2-2, with TRBD1 matching over 9 bases. Looked up from germline, CDR1 is SQVTM and CDR2 is ANQGSEA. The CDR3 has 16 amino acids. In nucleotides, the CDR3 is TGCAGAGTCGAGGCCGGGACAGGGTCCCACACCGAGGAGCTGTTTTTT. This codes for CRVEAGTGSHTEELFF.

This chain uses TRBV5-7 with TRBJ2-7; D possibly matches TRBD1 or TRBD2 (5 bases each). Being an ORF, TRBV5-7 has a function that is uncertain. V lost 6 bases to trimming and J lost 3 bases, with 19 bases between them. This CDR3 has 15 residues. In nucleotides, the CDR3 is TGTGCCAGCATATTTCCCGGGACCAGCTTCTACGAGCAGTACTTC. This encodes CASIFPGTSFYEQYF.

The chain recombines TRBV19 with TRBJ1-5; possibly TRBD1 for D (5 bases). The V end lost 0 bases, the J end lost 3 bases, and 9 bases lay between the germline ends. The V gene's germline CDR1 is LNHDA and CDR2 SQIVND (reference sequence). There are 15 residues in the CDR3. DNA of the CDR3: TGTGCCAGTAGTATAGAGGGGGTTCCCAATCAGCCCCAGCATTTT. It is translated as CASSIEGVPNQPQHF.

This rearrangement joins TRBV7-9 to TRBJ2-7; 9 bases are shared with TRBD2. The CDR3 has 15 residues. The V and J ends lost 5 bases and 3 bases, in that order; junction bases with no gene match: 8. Germline lookup yields CDR1 SEHNR and CDR2 FQNEAQ (reference sequence). CDR3 amino acids: CASSTVLAGSYEQYF. The CDR3 coding sequence is TGTGCCAGCAGCACCGTTCTAGCGGGGAGCTACGAGCAGTACTTC.

On this clonotype: A much larger clone lies a single base off, so this may be a read error. This chain links TRBV6-5 with TRBJ2-7; possibly TRBD1 for D (6 bases). Trimming shortened V by 2 bases and J by 2 bases, and 10 bases separated the two germline ends. The CDR3 totals 14 residues. Germline V gives CDR1 MNHEY, CDR2 SVGAGI. The CDR3 region has the DNA TGTGCCAGCAGTTACACATGGGACACCTACGAGCAGTACTTC. It is translated as CASSYTWDTYEQYF.

This clonotype showed up just a few times. V gene TRBV7-9 combines with J gene TRBJ1-3; D is ambiguous. The CDR3 extends over 14 amino acids. Between the trimmed V and J ends, which lost 6 bases and 2 bases, there was a span of 11 bases. Germline V gene sequence: CDR1 SEHNR, CDR2 FQNEAQ (reference sequence). The CDR3 DNA follows: TGTGCCAGCAGTCCGACTGGAGCTGGAAACACCATATATTTT. This translates into CASSPTGAGNTIYF.

Many counts were recorded for this clonotype. The genes are TRBV6-5 and TRBJ2-1; D call uncertain. Germline CDR1 reads MNHEY; CDR2 reads SVGAGI. This CDR3 has 15 residues. Deletions cut 0 bases from V and 4 bases from J, with 10 bases between. The CDR3 sequence is CASSYSRYRYNEQFF. CDR3 nucleotide sequence: TGTGCCAGCAGTTACTCGAGGTACAGATACAATGAGCAGTTCTTC.